Below, 15 T cell receptor beta chains from the same sample are listed, as sequenced in a study of T-cell reconstitution after alpha-beta-depleted transplantation in children. The authors prepared the TCRbeta library with unique molecular identifiers. TCRdb re-derived calls from the PCR reads in MiXCR, one entry per CDR3 protein. Counted here are approximately 7,000 distinct CDR3 sequences, more than 15% occurring once; the ten biggest clones make up about 14%. The material sequenced was PBMCs, taken before TCRalphabeta/CD19-depleted stem cell transplant. These TCRs come from a boy between 2 and 10 years old with acute lymphoblastic leukemia, due to receive a stem cell transplant.

This clonotype is medium-sized within its sample. This chain uses TRBV24-1 with TRBJ2-6; TRBD1 matches 7 bases. In germline, CDR1 is KGHDR, CDR2 SFDVKD. This CDR3 region has 16 residues. Losses at the gene ends were 3 bases for V and 2 bases for J; bases not matched to a gene: 3. As DNA, the CDR3 is TGTGCCACCAGTGATGCCGGACAGGCTGGGGCCAACGTCCTGACTTTC. It yields the protein CATSDAGQAGANVLTF.

This clonotype is deemed medium-sized (0.01 to 0.1%). This rearrangement joins TRBV12-3 or TRBV12-4 to TRBJ2-5; TRBD2 is a possible D gene (5 bases). The CDR3 is 14 residues long. V lost 7 bases and J lost 6, with 18 bases in between. This chain's CDR3 is CASTPGLARKTQYF. Written as DNA, the CDR3 is TGTGCCAGCACTCCCGGGCTAGCACGAAAGACCCAGTACTTC.

This clonotype rates as medium-sized. This chain connects TRBV27 to TRBJ1-1; no firm D call. The CDR3 length is 15 residues. Germline V gives CDR1 MNHEY, CDR2 SMNVEV (reference sequence). The V and J ends lost 0 bases and 1 base respectively, with 9 bases between them. The CDR3 region has the DNA TGTGCCAGCAGTTTATCAGGGATGGGGAACACTGAAGCTTTCTTT. The encoded protein is CASSLSGMGNTEAFF.

The sample holds a few counts of this clonotype. V and J are TRBV19 and TRBJ1-6, with 8 bases identical to TRBD1. In germline, CDR1 is LNHDA, CDR2 SQIVND (reference sequence). The CDR3 is made up of 14 amino acids. The V segment lost 5 bases and the J segment 5 bases; nucleotides outside the gene matches: 2. In DNA form, the CDR3 reads TGTGCCAGTAGTTGGGACAGGAATAATTCACCCCTCCACTTT. Its protein product is CASSWDRNNSPLHF.

The rearrangement links TRBV20-1 to TRBJ2-3; D remains ambiguous. Germline CDR1 is DFQATT and CDR2 is SNEGSKA (reference sequence). The CDR3 is 13 amino acids. Trimming left V 2 bases short and J 5 bases short, with 11 bases between. CDR3 sequence (DNA): TGCAGTGCTAGATGGCTAGAAGGAGATACGCAGTATTTT. This sequence encodes CSARWLEGDTQYF.

This clonotype was seen ten or more times. This chain links TRBV19 with TRBJ2-2; D is undetermined. Trimming took 4 bases from V and 3 from J, leaving 9 bases between them. The CDR3 consists of 14 residues. The V gene's germline CDR1 is LNHDA and CDR2 SQIVND (reference sequence). This chain's CDR3 is CASSSDADTGELFF. In DNA, the CDR3 is TGTGCCAGTAGTAGCGACGCGGACACCGGGGAGCTGTTTTTT.

This clonotype was recorded once. A junction end diverges from the germline sequence, so it may reflect a read error. This chain connects TRBV7-6 to TRBJ1-5; the D gene is possibly TRBD1 (6 bases). Germline CDR1 reads SGHVS; CDR2 reads FNYEAQ. The CDR3 is 14 residues long. CDR3 amino acids: CASSKRGTGQPQHF. CDR3 coding DNA: TGTGCTAGCAGCAAGAGGGGGACGGGTCAGCCCCAGCATTTT.

This clonotype turned up a few times. The J gene is TRBJ2-7, the V gene TRBV7-2; D could derive from TRBD1 or TRBD2 (5 bases each). This CDR3 contains 16 residues. Between the trimmed V and J ends, which lost 3 bases and 0 bases, there was a span of 15 bases. Germline V lookup: CDR1 SGHTA, CDR2 FQGNSA. CDR3 nucleotide sequence: TGTGCCAGCAGCTTTCTTGGACGGGGCACCTCCTACGAGCAGTACTTC. It is translated as CASSFLGRGTSYEQYF.

This clonotype is labeled as medium-sized. The V call is TRBV6-5, the J call TRBJ1-2; 9 nucleotides agree with TRBD1. J gave up 3 bases and V 2 bases, and 1 base lay outside the gene matches. This CDR3 has 14 amino acids. Looked up from germline, CDR1 is MNHEY and CDR2 is SVGAGI. The CDR3 loop is CASSYGTGYYGYTF. CDR3 nucleotide sequence: TGTGCCAGCAGTTACGGGACAGGGTACTATGGCTACACCTTC.

This clonotype was detected ten times or more. This chain links TRBV3-2 with TRBJ2-1; TRBD2 is taken as the D call from the table, unchecked against the DNA. TRBV3-2 is reported as a pseudogene. The CDR3 consists of 15 residues. In nucleotides, the CDR3 is TGTGCCAGCAGCGGGGCGGGGGGCCCGAACAATGAGCAGTTCTTC. As protein: CASSGAGGPNNEQFF.

This clonotype was seen repeatedly, ten times or more. The chain carries TRBV28 and TRBJ1-3, with no clear D. V was clipped by 6 bases and J by 0 bases, with 6 bases between them. Germline CDR1 and CDR2: MDHEN and SYDVKM. This CDR3 has 13 amino acids. CDR3 protein: CASSLSSGNTIYF. CDR3 nucleotides: TGTGCCAGCAGCCTTAGCTCTGGAAACACCATATATTTT. Based on the CDR3 plus reference TRBV28 and TRBJ1-3, the full variable domain is DVKVTQSSRYLVKRTGEKVFLECVQDMDHENMFWYRQDPGLGLRLIYFSYDVKMKEKGDIPEGYSVSREKKERFSLILESASTNQTSMYLCASSLSSGNTIYFGEGSWLTVV.

By frequency in the sample, this clonotype is medium-sized. The CDR3 region has the DNA TGCAGTGCTAGGACTAGCGGGCCCGATACGCAGTATTTT. Translated, it gives CSARTSGPDTQYF. The chain links TRBV20-1 to TRBJ2-3; the match to TRBD2 covers 10 bases. The trim removed 3 bases at V and 6 bases at J, leaving 3 bases unmatched. Germline CDR1 reads DFQATT; CDR2 reads SNEGSKA (reference sequence). This CDR3 spans 13 amino acids.

Judged by abundance, this clonotype is medium-sized. J is TRBJ2-3 and V is TRBV5-4; perhaps TRBD1 as D (6 bases). V lost 0 bases, J lost 5 bases, and 10 bases lay in between. The CDR3 sequence is 14 residues long. The V gene's germline CDR1 is SGHNT and CDR2 YYREEE (reference sequence). CDR3 DNA: TGTGCCAGCAGCTTGGAACAGGGCTTAGATACGCAGTATTTT. Its protein is CASSLEQGLDTQYF.

The chain carries TRBV5-6 and TRBJ2-1, with TRBD2 as a possible D gene (5 bases). The V end lost 0 bases, the J end lost 4 bases, and 11 bases lay between the germline ends. Germline values: CDR1 SGHDT, CDR2 YYEEEE. This CDR3 is 15 amino acids long. The chain's CDR3 is CASSLGPSTYNEQFF. The CDR3 DNA follows: TGTGCCAGCAGCTTGGGGCCTAGCACGTACAATGAGCAGTTCTTC.

The J gene is TRBJ2-5, the V gene TRBV3-1, with D possibly being TRBD1 or TRBD2 (5 bases each). V lost 6 bases and J 4 bases, leaving 15 bases between the germline ends. This CDR3 is built from 14 residues. Germline assignment: CDR1 LGHDT and CDR2 YNNKEL (reference sequence). The CDR3 protein is CASSNEGRRETQYF. The CDR3 DNA is TGTGCCAGCAGTAACGAGGGGCGGCGAGAGACCCAGTACTTC.